The 21 T cell receptor beta chains listed next were all sequenced from one sample in a study of blood T cell repertoires in COVID-19. The table came from immunoSEQ multiplex PCR; TCRdb's copy has only in-frame clones and leaves some out. The sample holds 250,000 to 300,000 clones, around 80% seen once. Sequencing used PBMCs or T cells enriched from blood (not recorded which). These receptors were collected from a man in his thirties or forties with acute COVID-19.

Turning to this clone: One junction end does not reproduce the germline sequence, and a read error may be involved. V gene TRBV18 combines with J gene TRBJ2-3; TRBD1 matches at 7 bases. From germline, CDR1 is KGHSH and CDR2 LQKENI. The CDR3 covers 14 residues. Here the CDR3 reads CASSPQGQTATQYF. In DNA, the CDR3 is TGTGCCAGCTCACCCCAGGGACAGACAGCTACGCAGTATTTT.

The chain couples TRBV6-5 to TRBJ1-6; 9 bases line up with TRBD1. This CDR3 has 14 amino acids. The V gene's germline CDR1 is MNHEY and CDR2 SVGAGI. The V gene end was trimmed by 6 bases and the J gene end by 10 bases; junction bases not matched to a gene: 7. The CDR3 nucleotides are TGTGCCAGCAGAGTGGACAGGGGTCAATCACCCCTCCACTTT. It encodes CASRVDRGQSPLHF.

J is TRBJ2-1 and V is TRBV5-1; 9 bases line up with TRBD1. The CDR3 is made up of 17 amino acids. J was trimmed by 4 bases and V by 3 bases; bases with no gene match: 11. Germline CDR1 SGHRS, CDR2 YFSETQ. DNA of the CDR3: TGCGCCAGCAGCTCCTATCGGACAGGGGTCTATTACAATGAGCAGTTCTTC. Protein sequence: CASSSYRTGVYYNEQFF.

The rearrangement links TRBV7-9 to TRBJ1-1, with D hard to call. From germline, CDR1 is SEHNR and CDR2 FQNEAQ (reference sequence). V lost 7 bases, J lost 2 bases, and 11 bases lay in between. The CDR3 is 13 amino acids. The CDR3 loop reads CASTYSFNTEAFF. CDR3 nucleotide sequence: TGTGCCAGCACCTACAGCTTTAACACTGAAGCTTTCTTT.

The CDR3 sequence: CASSKAWGQGQETQYF. CDR3 coding DNA: TGTGCCAGCAGCAAAGCGTGGGGACAGGGGCAAGAGACCCAGTACTTC. This chain links TRBV21-1 with TRBJ2-5; the D call of TRBD1 is as the table states it, not checked on the DNA. TRBV21-1 represents a pseudogene. CDR3 length equals 16 residues.

The chain couples TRBV4-3 to TRBJ1-4; D unresolved. Germline V gene data show CDR1 as LGHNA and CDR2 as YSLEER. This CDR3 spans 13 amino acids. V was shortened by 4 bases and J by 2 bases, with 5 bases between the two germline ends. The CDR3, as DNA: TGCGCCAGCAGCCGTCGTACTAATGAAAAACTGTTTTTT. Its protein product is CASSRRTNEKLFF.

This clone was detected only once. The gene calls are TRBV4-3 and TRBJ2-1, with no clear D. The V gene lost 0 bases and the J gene lost 10 bases, with 13 bases spanning the gap. CDR1 is LGHNA, CDR2 YSLEER, per germline. The CDR3 is 14 amino acids. The DNA for the CDR3 is TGCGCCAGCAGCCAAGATAGTGACTTGACCGAGCAGTTCTTC. Protein sequence: CASSQDSDLTEQFF.

This clone was seen only a few times. This CDR3 is CASSYDAGTNTGELFF. In DNA, the CDR3 is TGCGCCAGCAGCTATGACGCCGGGACGAACACCGGGGAGCTGTTTTTT. The chain joins TRBV5-1 to TRBJ2-2; D is possibly TRBD2 (5 bases). Trimming took off 3 bases at V and 0 bases at J, with 12 bases between the two ends. CDR1 and CDR2 from the germline V gene are SGHRS and YFSETQ. This CDR3 is 16 amino acids long. Filled out from reference TRBV5-1 and TRBJ2-2, the complete variable domain reads KAGVTQTPRYLIKTRGQQVTLSCSPISGHRSVSWYQQTPGQGLQFLFEYFSETQRNKGNFPGRFSGRQFSNSRSEMNVSTLELGDSALYLCASSYDAGTNTGELFFGEGSRLTVL.

This sequence joins TRBV27 and TRBJ2-4; 10 positions agree with TRBD2. Germline V gene sequence: CDR1 MNHEY, CDR2 SMNVEV (reference sequence). After removal of 5 bases from V and 9 bases from J, the junction contained 13 bases not matched to a gene. This CDR3 spans 16 amino acids. The CDR3 sequence is CASSPQRQREGRIQYF. The CDR3 coding sequence is TGTGCCAGCAGTCCCCAAAGGCAGCGGGAGGGCCGCATTCAGTACTTC.

This rearrangement joins TRBV6-5 to TRBJ2-2; TRBD1 matches 11 bases. V gave up 7 bases and J gave up 6 bases; unmatched junction bases: 7. The V gene's germline CDR1 is MNHEY and CDR2 SVGAGI. The CDR3 length is 15 residues. The CDR3 region is CASIKDRGRAGELFF. The DNA of the CDR3 is TGTGCCAGCATCAAGGACAGGGGGCGCGCCGGGGAGCTGTTTTTT.

This chain connects TRBV30 to TRBJ1-2; D unresolved. Deletions cut 2 bases from V and 6 bases from J, with 10 bases between. The CDR3 covers 12 residues. Per germline, CDR1 GTSNPN and CDR2 SVGIG (reference sequence). The CDR3 coding sequence is TGTGCCTGGAGTTGGACTACCCATGGCTACACCTTC. It is translated as CAWSWTTHGYTF. Filled out from reference TRBV30 and TRBJ1-2, the complete variable domain reads SQTIHQWPATLVQPVGSPLSLECTVEGTSNPNLYWYRQAAGRGLQLLFYSVGIGQISSEVPQNLSASRPQDRQFILSSKKLLLSDSGFYLCAWSWTTHGYTFGSGTRLTVV.

The rearrangement joins TRBV19 to TRBJ1-1; D not resolved. Trimming took 6 bases from V and 1 from J, leaving 9 bases between them. The germline CDR1 and CDR2 sequences are LNHDA and SQIVND (reference sequence). The CDR3 is made up of 13 amino acids. CDR3 region: CASSFTGNTEAFF. The CDR3 nucleotides are TGTGCCAGTAGCTTCACGGGGAACACTGAAGCTTTCTTT.

DNA for the CDR3: TGTGCCAGCAGCCAAGTCGGGGGGGATCATTATGGCTACACCTTC. Translating it yields CASSQVGGDHYGYTF. V usage is TRBV3-1 (or the pseudogene TRBV3-2) and J usage is TRBJ1-2; D may be TRBD1 (5 bases). Deletions cut 1 base from V and 5 bases from J, with 14 bases between. The length of the CDR3 is 15 residues. The germline gives CDR1 LGHDT, CDR2 YNNKEL (reference sequence).

The chain links TRBV2 to TRBJ1-2; 10 bases agree with TRBD1. CDR1 and CDR2 (germline): SNHLY, FYNNEI. This CDR3 comprises 14 residues. After removal of 6 bases from V and 4 bases from J, the junction contained 5 bases not matched to a gene. Written as DNA, the CDR3 is TGTGCCAGCAGGGGAGGGACAGGGGTCTATGGCTACACCTTC. Translated, it gives CASRGGTGVYGYTF.

The CDR3 region is CASSLSDSSYEQYV. In nucleotides, the CDR3 is TGTGCCAGCAGCCTCTCGGACAGCTCCTACGAGCAGTACGTC. The V gene is TRBV6-5, the J gene TRBJ2-7; TRBD1 is a possible D gene (6 bases). Deletions cut 6 bases from V and 0 bases from J, with 12 bases between. The CDR3 covers 14 residues. Germline V lookup: CDR1 MNHEY, CDR2 SVGAGI.

The chain combines TRBV10-3 with TRBJ1-6; 12 bases are shared with TRBD1. This CDR3 contains 15 residues. CDR1 and CDR2 from the germline V gene are ENHRY and SYGVKD. The trim removed 3 bases at V and 10 bases at J, leaving 4 bases unmatched. The CDR3 sequence: CAISDGDRGRSPLHF. The CDR3 nucleotides are TGTGCCATCAGTGACGGGGACAGGGGGCGGTCACCCCTCCACTTT.

The J gene is TRBJ1-2, the V gene TRBV18, with D perhaps TRBD1 (5 bases). The CDR3 length is 14 residues. CDR1 and CDR2 (germline): KGHSH, LQKENI. The V end was cut by 2 bases, the J end by 2 bases, with 9 bases between. The CDR3 here is CASSPYDSNYGYTF. The CDR3 nucleotides read TGTGCCAGCTCACCATACGACAGCAACTATGGCTACACCTTC.

This clone was seen more than once but under ten times. The chain carries TRBV2 and TRBJ1-2, with 7 nucleotides matching TRBD1. V shed 2 bases and J 8 bases; nucleotides not matched to a gene: 5. In germline, CDR1 is SNHLY, CDR2 FYNNEI. The CDR3 has 13 residues. The CDR3 spells CASSEPGGRGYTF. CDR3 DNA sequence: TGTGCCAGCAGTGAACCAGGGGGTCGAGGCTACACCTTC.

This clone was recorded only once. DNA of the CDR3: TGTGCCAGCAGCTCGCGATCAGATACGCAGTATTTT. Translation: CASSSRSDTQYF. This chain links TRBV11-3 with TRBJ2-3; no reliable D call. The germline CDR1 and CDR2 sequences are SGHNT and YENEEA. The CDR3 has 12 amino acids. V lost 4 bases to trimming and J lost 4 bases, with 6 bases between them. The whole variable domain, remainder taken from reference TRBV11-3 and TRBJ2-3, is EAGVVQSPRYKIIEKKQPVAFWCNPISGHNTLYWYLQNLGQGPELLIRYENEEAVDDSQLPKDRFSAERLKGVDSTLKIQPAELGDSAVYLCASSSRSDTQYFGPGTRLTVL.

The chain uses TRBV6-1 and TRBJ1-3; TRBD1 matches 11 bases. CDR1 is MNHNS and CDR2 is SASEGT in the germline V gene. The trim removed 4 bases at V and 2 bases at J, leaving 7 bases unmatched. The length of the CDR3 is 17 residues. CDR3 bases: TGTGCCAGCAGTGGGGGACAGGGGGGGAGCGCTGGAAACACCATATATTTT. It translates to CASSGGQGGSAGNTIYF.

Note on this clone: The same CDR3 is also encoded by other DNA sequences in this sample. The V and J genes are TRBV9 and TRBJ2-3; unclear D gene. V lost 0 bases and J 0 bases, leaving 5 bases between the germline ends. This CDR3 has 14 amino acids. CDR1 and CDR2 (germline): SGDLS, YYNGEE. This CDR3 reads CASSVVSSTDTQYF. DNA for the CDR3: TGTGCCAGCAGCGTAGTTAGTAGCACAGATACGCAGTATTTT.